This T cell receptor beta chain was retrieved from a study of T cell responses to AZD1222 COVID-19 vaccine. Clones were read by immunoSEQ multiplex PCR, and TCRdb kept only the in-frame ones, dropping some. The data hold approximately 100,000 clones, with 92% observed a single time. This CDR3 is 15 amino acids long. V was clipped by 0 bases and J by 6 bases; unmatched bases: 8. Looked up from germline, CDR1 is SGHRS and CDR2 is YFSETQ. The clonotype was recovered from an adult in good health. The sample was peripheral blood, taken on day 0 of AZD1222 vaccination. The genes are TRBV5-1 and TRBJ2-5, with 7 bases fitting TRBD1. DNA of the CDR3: TGCGCCAGCAGCTTGGGGCAGGGGGTCGGAAAGACCCAGTACTTC. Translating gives CASSLGQGVGKTQYF.